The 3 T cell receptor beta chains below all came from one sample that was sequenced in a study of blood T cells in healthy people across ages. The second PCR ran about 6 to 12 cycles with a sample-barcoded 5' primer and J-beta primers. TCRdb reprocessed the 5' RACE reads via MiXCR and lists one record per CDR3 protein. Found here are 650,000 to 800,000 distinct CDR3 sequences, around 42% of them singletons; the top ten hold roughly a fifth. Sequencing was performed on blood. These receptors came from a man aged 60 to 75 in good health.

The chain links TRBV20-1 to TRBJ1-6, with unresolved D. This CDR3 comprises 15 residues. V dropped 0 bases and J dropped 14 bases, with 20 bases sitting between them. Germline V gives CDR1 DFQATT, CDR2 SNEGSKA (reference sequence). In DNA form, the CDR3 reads TGCAGTGCTAGAGATCGGAGAGGGATGGGAGAATCCCTCCACTTT. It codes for CSARDRRGMGESLHF.

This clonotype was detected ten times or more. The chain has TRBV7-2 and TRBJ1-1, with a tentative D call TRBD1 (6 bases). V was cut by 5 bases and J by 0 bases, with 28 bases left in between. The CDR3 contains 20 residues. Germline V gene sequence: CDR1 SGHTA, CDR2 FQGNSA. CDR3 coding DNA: TGTGCCAGCAGCGAAGAGGTGGTGATTCGTTTGGGACACCTGAACACTGAAGCTTTCTTT. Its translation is CASSEEVVIRLGHLNTEAFF.

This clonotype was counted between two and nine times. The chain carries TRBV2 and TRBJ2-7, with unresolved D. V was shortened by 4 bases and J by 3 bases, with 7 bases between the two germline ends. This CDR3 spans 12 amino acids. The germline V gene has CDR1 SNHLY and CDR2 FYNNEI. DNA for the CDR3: TGTGCCAGCAGTGCCCTTAACTACGAGCAGTACTTC. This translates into CASSALNYEQYF.